The rows below give T cell receptor beta chains drawn from one sample of a study of monozygotic twins with inflammatory bowel disease. TCRdb reprocessed the 5' RACE reads; each CDR3 protein has one entry and no DNA is given. Here the sample table reports under 150,000 distinct CDR3 sequences. The sample was blood. The source is a human donor with ulcerative colitis or Crohn's disease, or a healthy co-twin of an affected twin (not recorded which). CDR3s include the opening cysteine and the closing phenylalanine or tryptophan.

j_call v_call cdr3_aa
TRBJ2-5 TRBV18 CASSPNQETQYF
TRBJ1-6 TRBV30 CAWSVPNDRQLHF
TRBJ2-3 TRBV9 CASSVGGGDTQYF
TRBJ2-4 TRBV7-3 CASSLGGGKNIQYF
TRBJ1-2 TRBV5-1 CASSSGQGAAEGYTF
TRBJ2-7 TRBV5-1 CASSLTGNSYEQYF
TRBJ2-7 TRBV20-1 CSASEGGYEQYF
TRBJ1-2 TRBV12-3/TRBV12-4 CASSLNGENGYTF
TRBJ1-2 TRBV20-1 CSAQQGTGYTF
TRBJ1-1 TRBV3-1 CASSRQGSNTEAFF
TRBJ1-1 TRBV27 CASRTGTGGFVFF
TRBJ2-1 TRBV3-1 CASSNMTGGREQFF
TRBJ1-5 TRBV27 CASSSTDGNSNQPQHF
TRBJ2-5 TRBV10-2 CASSVGGSGETQYF
TRBJ1-2 TRBV30 CACSPGSRGYTF
TRBJ2-7 TRBV7-9 CASSTGLEKGEQYF
TRBJ1-1 TRBV24-1 CATSQGAGEAFF
TRBJ1-4 TRBV14 CASSLSGGLEKLFF
TRBJ2-7 TRBV18 CASSPRTRGSYEQYF